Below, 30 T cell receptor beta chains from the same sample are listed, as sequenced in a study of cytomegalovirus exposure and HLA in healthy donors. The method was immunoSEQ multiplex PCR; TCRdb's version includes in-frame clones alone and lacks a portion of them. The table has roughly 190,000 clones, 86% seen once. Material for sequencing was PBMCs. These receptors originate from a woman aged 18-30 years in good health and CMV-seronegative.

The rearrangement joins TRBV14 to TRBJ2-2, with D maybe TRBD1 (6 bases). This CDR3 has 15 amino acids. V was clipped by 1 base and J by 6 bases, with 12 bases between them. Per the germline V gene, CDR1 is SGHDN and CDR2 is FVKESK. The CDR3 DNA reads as TGTGCCAGCAGCCAAGTACAGGGTGGAGCCGGGGAGCTGTTTTTT. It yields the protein CASSQVQGGAGELFF.

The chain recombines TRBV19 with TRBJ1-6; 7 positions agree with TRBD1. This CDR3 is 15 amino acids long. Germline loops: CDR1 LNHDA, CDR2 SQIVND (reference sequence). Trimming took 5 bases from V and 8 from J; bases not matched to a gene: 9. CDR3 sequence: CASSARDSGYSPLHF. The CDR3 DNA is TGTGCCAGTAGTGCCCGGGACAGCGGGTATTCACCCCTCCACTTT. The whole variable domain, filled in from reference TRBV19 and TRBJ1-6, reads DGGITQSPKYLFRKEGQNVTLSCEQNLNHDAMYWYRQDPGQGLRLIYYSQIVNDFQKGDIAEGYSVSREKKESFPLTVTSAQKNPTAFYLCASSARDSGYSPLHFGNGTRLTVT.

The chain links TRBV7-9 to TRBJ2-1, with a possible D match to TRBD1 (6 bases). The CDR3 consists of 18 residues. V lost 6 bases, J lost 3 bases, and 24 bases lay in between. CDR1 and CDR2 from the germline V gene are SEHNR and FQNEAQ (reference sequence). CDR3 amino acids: CASRFTRTGQAGYNEQFF. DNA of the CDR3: TGTGCCAGCAGATTCACCCGAACAGGGCAAGCTGGCTACAATGAGCAGTTCTTC. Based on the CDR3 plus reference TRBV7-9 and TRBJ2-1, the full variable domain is DTGVSQNPRHKITKRGQNVTFRCDPISEHNRLYWYRQTLGQGPEFLTYFQNEAQLEKSRLLSDRFSAERPKGSFSTLEIQRTEQGDSAMYLCASRFTRTGQAGYNEQFFGPGTRLTVL.

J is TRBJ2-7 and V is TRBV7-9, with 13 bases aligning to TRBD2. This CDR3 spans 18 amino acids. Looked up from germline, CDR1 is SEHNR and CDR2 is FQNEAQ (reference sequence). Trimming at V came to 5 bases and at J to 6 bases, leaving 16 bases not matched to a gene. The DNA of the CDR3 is TGTGCCAGCAGCCCTCAAACCATGACTAGCGGGAGGAGGGGCGAGCAGTACTTC. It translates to CASSPQTMTSGRRGEQYF.

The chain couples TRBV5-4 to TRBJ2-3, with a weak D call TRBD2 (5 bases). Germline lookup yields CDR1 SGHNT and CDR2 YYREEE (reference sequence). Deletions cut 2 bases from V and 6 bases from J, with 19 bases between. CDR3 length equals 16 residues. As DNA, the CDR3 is TGTGCCAGCAGCTTCTTTGGCCCCGGGCCGGGGGATACGCAGTATTTT. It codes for CASSFFGPGPGDTQYF.

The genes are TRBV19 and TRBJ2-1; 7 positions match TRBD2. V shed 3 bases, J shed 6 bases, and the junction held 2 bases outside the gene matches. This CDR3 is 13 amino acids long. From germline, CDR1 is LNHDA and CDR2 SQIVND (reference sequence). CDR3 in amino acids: CASSMRTSNEQFF. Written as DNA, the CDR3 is TGTGCCAGTAGTATGAGGACTAGCAATGAGCAGTTCTTC.

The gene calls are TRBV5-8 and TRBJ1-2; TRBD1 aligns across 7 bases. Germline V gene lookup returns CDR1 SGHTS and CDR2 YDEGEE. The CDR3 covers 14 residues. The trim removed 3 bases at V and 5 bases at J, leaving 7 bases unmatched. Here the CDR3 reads CASSWDSDHYGYTF. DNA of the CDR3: TGTGCCAGCAGCTGGGACAGCGACCATTATGGCTACACCTTC.

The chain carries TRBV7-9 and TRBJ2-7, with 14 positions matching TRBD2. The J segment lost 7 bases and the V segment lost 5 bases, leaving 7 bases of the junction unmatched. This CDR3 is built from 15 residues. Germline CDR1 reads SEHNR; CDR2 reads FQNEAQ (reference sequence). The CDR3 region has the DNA TGTGCCAGCAGCGGGACTAGCGGGAGTCTGGGGGAGCAGTACTTC. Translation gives CASSGTSGSLGEQYF.

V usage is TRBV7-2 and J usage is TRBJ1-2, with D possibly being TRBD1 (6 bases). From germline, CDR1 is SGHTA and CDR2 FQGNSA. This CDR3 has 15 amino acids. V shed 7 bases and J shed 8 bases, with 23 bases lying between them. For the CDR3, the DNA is TGTGCCAGCACTCCTCGCCAGGGGCCCCAGTGGGGCTACACCTTC. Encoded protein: CASTPRQGPQWGYTF.

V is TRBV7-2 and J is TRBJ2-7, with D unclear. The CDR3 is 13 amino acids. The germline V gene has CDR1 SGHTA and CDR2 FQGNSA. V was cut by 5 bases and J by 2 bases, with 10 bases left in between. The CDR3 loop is CASSPVTPYEQYF. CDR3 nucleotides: TGTGCCAGCAGCCCAGTAACCCCCTACGAGCAGTACTTC.

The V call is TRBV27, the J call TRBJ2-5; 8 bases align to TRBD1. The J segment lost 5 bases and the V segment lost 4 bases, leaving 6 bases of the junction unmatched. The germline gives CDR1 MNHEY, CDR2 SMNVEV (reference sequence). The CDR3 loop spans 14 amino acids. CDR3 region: CASSYQGAWETQYF. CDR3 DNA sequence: TGTGCCAGCAGTTATCAGGGGGCCTGGGAGACCCAGTACTTC.

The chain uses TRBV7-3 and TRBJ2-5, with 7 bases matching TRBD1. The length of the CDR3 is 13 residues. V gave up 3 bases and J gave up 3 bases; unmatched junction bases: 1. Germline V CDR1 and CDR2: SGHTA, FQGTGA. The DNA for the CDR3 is TGTGCCAGCAGCTTTGGGACAGAAGAGACCCAGTACTTC. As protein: CASSFGTEETQYF.

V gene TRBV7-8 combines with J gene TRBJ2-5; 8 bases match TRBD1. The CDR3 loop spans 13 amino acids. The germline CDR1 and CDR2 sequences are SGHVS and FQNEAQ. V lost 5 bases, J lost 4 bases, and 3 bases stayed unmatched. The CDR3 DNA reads TGTGCCAGCAGCCAGGGGGCCGGAGAGACCCAGTACTTC. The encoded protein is CASSQGAGETQYF.

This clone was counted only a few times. The chain's CDR3 is CAISLGLAGEYNEQFF. CDR3 nucleotides: TGTGCCATCAGCCTGGGACTAGCGGGAGAGTACAATGAGCAGTTCTTC. The chain recombines TRBV10-3 with TRBJ2-1, with 14 bases aligning to TRBD2. Trimming removed 6 bases from V and 4 bases from J; junction bases left unmatched: 5. The CDR3 runs to 16 residues. CDR1 is ENHRY, CDR2 SYGVKD, per germline.

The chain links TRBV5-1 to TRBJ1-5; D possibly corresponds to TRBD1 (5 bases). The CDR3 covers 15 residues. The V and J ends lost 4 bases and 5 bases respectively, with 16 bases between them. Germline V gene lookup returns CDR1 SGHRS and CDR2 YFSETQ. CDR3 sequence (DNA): TGCGCCAGCAGCCTGGAGGGGTACGGCCATCAGCCCCAGCATTTT. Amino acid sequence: CASSLEGYGHQPQHF.

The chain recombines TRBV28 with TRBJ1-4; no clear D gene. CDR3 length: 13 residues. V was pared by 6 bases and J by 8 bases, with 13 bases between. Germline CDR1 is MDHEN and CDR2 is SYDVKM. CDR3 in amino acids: CASRGPREEKLFF. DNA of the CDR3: TGTGCCAGCAGAGGGCCAAGGGAGGAAAAACTGTTTTTT.

The CDR3 protein is CASSWGDLNYGYTF. The CDR3 nucleotides are TGTGCCAGCAGCTGGGGGGACCTCAACTATGGCTACACCTTC. The chain has TRBV7-9 and TRBJ1-2; D is perhaps TRBD1 (5 bases). V gave up 4 bases and J gave up 2 bases, with 11 bases separating them. The CDR3 has 14 residues. Looked up from germline, CDR1 is SEHNR and CDR2 is FQNEAQ (reference sequence).

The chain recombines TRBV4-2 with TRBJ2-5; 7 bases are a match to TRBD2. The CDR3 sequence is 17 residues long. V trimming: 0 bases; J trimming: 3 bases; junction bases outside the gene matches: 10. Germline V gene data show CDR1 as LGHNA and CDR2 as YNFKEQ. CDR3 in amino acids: CASSQDRRGTIKETQYF. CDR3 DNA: TGTGCCAGCAGCCAAGATCGTCGGGGGACTATAAAAGAGACCCAGTACTTC.

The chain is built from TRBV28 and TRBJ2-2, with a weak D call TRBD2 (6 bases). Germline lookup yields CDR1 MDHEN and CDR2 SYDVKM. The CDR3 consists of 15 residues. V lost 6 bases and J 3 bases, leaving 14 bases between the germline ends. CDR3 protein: CASSNFAGYTGELFF. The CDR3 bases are TGTGCCAGCAGCAACTTTGCGGGGTACACCGGGGAGCTGTTTTTT.

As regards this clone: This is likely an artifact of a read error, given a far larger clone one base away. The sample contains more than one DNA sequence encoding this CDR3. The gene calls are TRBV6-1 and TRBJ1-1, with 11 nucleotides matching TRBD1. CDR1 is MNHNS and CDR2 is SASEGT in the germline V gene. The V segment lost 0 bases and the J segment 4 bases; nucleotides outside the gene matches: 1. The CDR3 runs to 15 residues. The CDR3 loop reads CASSEAGTGGTEAFF. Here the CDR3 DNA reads TGTGCCAGCAGTGAAGCGGGGACAGGGGGCACTGAAGCTTTCTTT.

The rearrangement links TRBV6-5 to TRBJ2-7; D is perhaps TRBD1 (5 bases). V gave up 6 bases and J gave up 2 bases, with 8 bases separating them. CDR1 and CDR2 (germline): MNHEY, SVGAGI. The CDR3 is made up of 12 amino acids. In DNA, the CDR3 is TGTGCCAGCAGCTCGACAGCCTACGAGCAGTACTTC. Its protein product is CASSSTAYEQYF.

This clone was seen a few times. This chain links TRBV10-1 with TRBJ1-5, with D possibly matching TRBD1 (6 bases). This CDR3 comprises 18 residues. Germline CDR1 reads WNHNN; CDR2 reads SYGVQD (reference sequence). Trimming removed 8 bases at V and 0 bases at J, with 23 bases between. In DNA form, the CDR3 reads TGCGCCAGCCTCCCCCAAGTCAACAGGGCCTATAGCAATCAGCCCCAGCATTTT. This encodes CASLPQVNRAYSNQPQHF.

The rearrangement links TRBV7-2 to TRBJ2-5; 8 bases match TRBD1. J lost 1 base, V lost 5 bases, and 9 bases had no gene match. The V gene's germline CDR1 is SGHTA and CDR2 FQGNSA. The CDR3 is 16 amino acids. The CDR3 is CASSIGAGGRQETQYF. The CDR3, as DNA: TGTGCCAGCAGCATTGGGGCAGGGGGCCGCCAAGAGACCCAGTACTTC.

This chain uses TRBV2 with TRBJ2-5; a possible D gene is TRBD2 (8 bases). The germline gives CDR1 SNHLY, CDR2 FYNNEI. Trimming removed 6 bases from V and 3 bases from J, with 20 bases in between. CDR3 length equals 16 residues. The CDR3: CASSPEGAGGEETQYF. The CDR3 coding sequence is TGTGCCAGCAGCCCTGAGGGGGCGGGGGGAGAAGAGACCCAGTACTTC.

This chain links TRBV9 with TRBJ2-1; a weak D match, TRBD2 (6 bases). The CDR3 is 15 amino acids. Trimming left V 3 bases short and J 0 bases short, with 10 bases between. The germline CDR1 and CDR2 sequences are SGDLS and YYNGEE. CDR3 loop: CASSAGDRSYNEQFF. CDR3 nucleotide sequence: TGTGCCAGCAGCGCGGGAGACCGCTCCTACAATGAGCAGTTCTTC.

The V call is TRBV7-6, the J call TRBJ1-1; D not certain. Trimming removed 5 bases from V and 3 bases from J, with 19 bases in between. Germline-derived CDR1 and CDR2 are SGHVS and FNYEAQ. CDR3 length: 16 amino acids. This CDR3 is CASSVIRGSLYTEAFF. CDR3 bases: TGTGCCAGCAGCGTCATTCGCGGATCTTTGTACACTGAAGCTTTCTTT.

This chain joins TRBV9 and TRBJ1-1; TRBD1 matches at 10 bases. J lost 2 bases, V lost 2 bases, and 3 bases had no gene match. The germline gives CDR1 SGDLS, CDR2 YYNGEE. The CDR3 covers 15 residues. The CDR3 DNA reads TGTGCCAGCAGCGTTAGACAGGGGGCAAACACTGAAGCTTTCTTT. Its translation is CASSVRQGANTEAFF.

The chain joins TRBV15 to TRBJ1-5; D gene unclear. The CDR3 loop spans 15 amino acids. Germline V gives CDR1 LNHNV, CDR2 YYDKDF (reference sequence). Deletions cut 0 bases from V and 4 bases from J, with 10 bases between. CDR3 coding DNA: TGTGCCACCAGCAGAGAGGAGGGTATTAATCAGCCCCAGCATTTT. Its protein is CATSREEGINQPQHF.

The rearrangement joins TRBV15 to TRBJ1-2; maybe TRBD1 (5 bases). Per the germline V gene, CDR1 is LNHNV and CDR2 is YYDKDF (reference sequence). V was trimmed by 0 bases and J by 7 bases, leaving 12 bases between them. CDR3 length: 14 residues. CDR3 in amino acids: CATSRDGQGLGYTF. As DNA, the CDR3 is TGTGCCACCAGCAGAGATGGGCAGGGTCTTGGCTACACCTTC.

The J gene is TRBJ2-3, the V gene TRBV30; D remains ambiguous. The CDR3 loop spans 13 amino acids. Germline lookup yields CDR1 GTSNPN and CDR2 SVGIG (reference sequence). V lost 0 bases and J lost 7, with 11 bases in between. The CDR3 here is CAWSVQNRNTQYF. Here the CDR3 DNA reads TGTGCCTGGAGTGTACAGAATAGGAATACGCAGTATTTT.